These 4 T cell receptor beta chains share one sample of origin, sequenced in a study of blood T cell repertoires in COVID-19. Clones were read by immunoSEQ multiplex PCR, and TCRdb kept only the in-frame ones, dropping some. Among about 73,000 clones, about 82% were seen once, and the ten largest hold 1.8%. The sample was peripheral blood. These receptors were taken from an older woman with acute or convalescent COVID-19.

The chain recombines TRBV5-1 with TRBJ2-3, with 7 positions matching TRBD1. The CDR3 spans 14 residues. V lost 4 bases and J lost 4; bases outside the gene matches: 6. Per the germline V gene, CDR1 is SGHRS and CDR2 is YFSETQ. The CDR3 reads CASSPRQGADTQYF. In DNA, the CDR3 is TGCGCCAGCAGCCCGCGCCAGGGGGCAGATACGCAGTATTTT.

V and J are TRBV3-1 (or the pseudogene TRBV3-2) and TRBJ2-7; 7 positions match TRBD1. After removal of 5 bases from V and 5 bases from J, the junction contained 12 bases not matched to a gene. The CDR3 consists of 15 residues. CDR1 LGHDT and CDR2 YNNKEL come from the germline V gene (reference sequence). The CDR3: CASSRTGSRIDEQYF. The CDR3 DNA sequence: TGTGCCAGCAGCAGGACAGGTTCGAGGATTGACGAGCAGTACTTC.

The chain is built from TRBV19 and TRBJ1-1, with a possible D match to TRBD1 (5 bases). Trimming removed 0 bases at V and 4 bases at J, with 12 bases between. The CDR3 contains 15 residues. In germline, CDR1 is LNHDA, CDR2 SQIVND (reference sequence). DNA for the CDR3: TGTGCCAGTAGTATAGATCCGACAGTCTTCACTGAAGCTTTCTTT. Its translation: CASSIDPTVFTEAFF.

This clone was found a few times. J is TRBJ1-4 and V is TRBV28; the D gene is possibly TRBD1 (6 bases). This CDR3 has 16 residues. V was pared by 2 bases and J by 8 bases, with 18 bases between. The germline gives CDR1 MDHEN, CDR2 SYDVKM. CDR3 sequence: CASSLRQPGQLEKLFF. As DNA, the CDR3 is TGTGCCAGCAGTTTAAGGCAACCCGGACAGCTAGAAAAACTGTTTTTT.